This TCR beta chain was retrieved from a study of read filtering for tumor transcriptome and immune sequencing. Across the whole study: IR-seq gave about 3.5 to 10.27 million TCR reads per sample; RNA-seq gave about 80 to 1,300. Regarding the study as a whole: IR-seq captured clonotypes deeper and more reliably than RNA-seq.

Germline values: CDR1 SGHTA, CDR2 FQGTGA. CDR3 length: 15 residues. Comment on this clonotype: The antigen is undetermined. The junction does not match germline at one end; this may be a read error.

Sampling of bone marrow took place during active disease in every patient. Molecular barcoded adaptors covering alpha/delta and beta/gamma chains were used on around 370 ng RNA. MiXCR, applied by TCRdb to the reads, yields one record per CDR3 protein. The sample yields over 55,000 distinct CDR3 sequences, roughly 13% seen once. The rearrangement links TRBV7-3 to TRBJ2-5; a weak D match, TRBD2 (5 bases). This sequence originates from a donor at least 40 years old with multiple myeloma. Sequencing used a population of CD138-negative cells sorted from bone marrow. The CDR3 here is CASSLTTHLGETRYF. The DNA for the CDR3 is TGTGCCAGCAGCTTAACGACCCACCTTGGGGAGACCCGGTACTTC.